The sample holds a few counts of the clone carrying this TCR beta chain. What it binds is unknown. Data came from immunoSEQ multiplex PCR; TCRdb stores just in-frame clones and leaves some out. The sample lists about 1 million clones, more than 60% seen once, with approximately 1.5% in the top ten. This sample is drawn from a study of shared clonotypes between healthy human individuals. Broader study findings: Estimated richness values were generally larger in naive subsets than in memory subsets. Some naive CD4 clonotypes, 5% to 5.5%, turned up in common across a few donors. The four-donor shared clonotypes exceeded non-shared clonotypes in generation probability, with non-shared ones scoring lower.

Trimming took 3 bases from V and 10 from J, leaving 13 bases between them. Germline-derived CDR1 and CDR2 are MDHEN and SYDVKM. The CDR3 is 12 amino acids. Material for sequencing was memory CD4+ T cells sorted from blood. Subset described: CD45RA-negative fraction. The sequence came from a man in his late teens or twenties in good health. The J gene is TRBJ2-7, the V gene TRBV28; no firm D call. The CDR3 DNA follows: TGTGCCAGCAGTTTTCGAGTTTTTGGACAGTACTTC. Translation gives CASSFRVFGQYF. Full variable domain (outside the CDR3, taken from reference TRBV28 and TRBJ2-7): DVKVTQSSRYLVKRTGEKVFLECVQDMDHENMFWYRQDPGLGLRLIYFSYDVKMKEKGDIPEGYSVSREKKERFSLILESASTNQTSMYLCASSFRVFGQYFGPGTRLTVT.